Shown below are 27 T cell receptor beta chains from a single sample sequenced in a study of early T cells in non-severe SARS-CoV-2 infection. One entry per CDR3 protein, called by TCRdb with MiXCR from the 5' RACE reads. Here the sample spans 100,000 or so distinct CDR3 sequences, 10% to 15% being singletons. The sequencing sample was made of whole blood. All receptors come from an adult who was a healthcare worker with PCR-confirmed SARS-CoV-2 infection or an uninfected control (not recorded which).

This clonotype was observed a handful of times. The chain combines TRBV12-3 or TRBV12-4 with TRBJ1-5, with D unclear. The CDR3 extends over 13 amino acids. V gave up 0 bases and J gave up 4 bases, with 4 bases separating them. The CDR3 coding sequence is TGTGCCAGCAGTTTAGCAGCTAATCAGCCCCAGCATTTT. The encoded protein is CASSLAANQPQHF.

This clonotype appeared a few times. The chain joins TRBV6-1 to TRBJ1-6; a possible D gene is TRBD1 (5 bases). The CDR3 spans 13 residues. Germline-derived CDR1 and CDR2 are MNHNS and SASEGT. V was shortened by 5 bases and J by 13 bases, with 15 bases between the two germline ends. The CDR3 loop is CASSWMGVLPLHF. DNA of the CDR3: TGTGCCAGCAGTTGGATGGGGGTTCTCCCCCTCCACTTT.

The rearrangement links TRBV7-9 to TRBJ2-1; D ambiguous. The CDR3 covers 11 residues. V gave up 5 bases and J gave up 7 bases, with 6 bases separating them. The germline CDR1 and CDR2 sequences are SEHNR and FQNEAQ (reference sequence). In nucleotides, the CDR3 is TGTGCCAGCAGCCCTATAAATGAGCAGTTCTTC. Translation: CASSPINEQFF.

This clonotype was seen many times. The rearrangement joins TRBV2 to TRBJ2-7, with 10 bases matching TRBD2. Germline V gene lookup returns CDR1 SNHLY and CDR2 FYNNEI. V was clipped by 5 bases and J by 6 bases; unmatched bases: 4. The CDR3 covers 13 residues. The CDR3 here is CASSPGTSVEQYF. The CDR3 bases are TGTGCCAGCAGTCCCGGGACTAGCGTCGAGCAGTACTTC.

This clonotype was counted many times. The rearrangement uses TRBV20-1 and TRBJ2-7, with TRBD2 identical over 7 bases. The CDR3 covers 15 residues. In germline, CDR1 is DFQATT, CDR2 SNEGSKA (reference sequence). With V trimmed by 0 bases and J by 2 bases, 7 bases remained unmatched. In DNA form, the CDR3 reads TGCAGTGCTAGAGATTTAGCTAGCGGTGCCTACGAGCAGTACTTC. It yields the protein CSARDLASGAYEQYF.

The V and J genes are TRBV28 and TRBJ1-5; D gene uncertain. The CDR3 has 16 residues. Trimming shortened V by 3 bases and J by 4 bases, and 16 bases separated the two germline ends. CDR1 and CDR2 from the germline V gene are MDHEN and SYDVKM. CDR3 bases: TGTGCCAGCAGTTTGAGAAACTGGGTAGGGAATCAGCCCCAGCATTTT. Translated: CASSLRNWVGNQPQHF.

The V call is TRBV28, the J call TRBJ2-7, with 7 bases aligning to TRBD1. This CDR3 is built from 13 residues. In germline, CDR1 is MDHEN, CDR2 SYDVKM. After removal of 6 bases from V and 5 bases from J, the junction contained 7 bases not matched to a gene. In nucleotides, the CDR3 is TGTGCCAGCAGATACCCGACAGGGCACGAGCAGTACTTC. Its translation: CASRYPTGHEQYF.

The CDR3 coding sequence is TGTGCCAGCGCTGTGTCGGCGGGAGCCGTTGGAAACATTCAGTACTTC. This encodes CASAVSAGAVGNIQYF. V gene TRBV3-1 combines with J gene TRBJ2-4; 7 positions agree with TRBD2. The J segment lost 6 bases and the V segment lost 8 bases, leaving 16 bases of the junction unmatched. The length of the CDR3 is 16 residues. Germline lookup yields CDR1 LGHDT and CDR2 YNNKEL (reference sequence).

V is TRBV7-6 and J is TRBJ2-1; TRBD2 matches 13 bases. Germline CDR1 reads SGHVS; CDR2 reads FNYEAQ. The length of the CDR3 is 15 residues. With 1 base clipped from V and 15 bases from J, the junction kept 9 bases outside the gene matches. CDR3 nucleotide sequence: TGTGCCAGCAGCTTAGGGGCCCAACTAGCGGGAGGGCGGTTCTTC. Its translation: CASSLGAQLAGGRFF. Drawing the rest from reference TRBV7-6 and TRBJ2-1, the complete variable domain is GAGVSQSPRYKVTKRGQDVALRCDPISGHVSLYWYRQALGQGPEFLTYFNYEAQQDKSGLPNDRFSAERPEGSISTLTIQRTEQRDSAMYRCASSLGAQLAGGRFFGPGTRLTVL.

Points on this clonotype: Its ends do not fully match the called genes, so a read error is possible. V gene TRBV7-8 combines with J gene TRBJ2-7; 8 bases align to TRBD1. Germline CDR1 reads SGHVS; CDR2 reads FQNEAQ. The CDR3 is 17 residues long. Here the CDR3 reads CASSLAGRDRSSYEQYF. Here the CDR3 DNA reads TGTGCCAGCAGCCTAGCCGGGCGGGACAGGTCCTCCTACGAGCAGTACTTC.

This clonotype was found a few times. This chain links TRBV30 with TRBJ1-5; TRBD1 matches 7 bases. After removal of 2 bases from V and 4 bases from J, the junction contained 5 bases not matched to a gene. CDR1 GTSNPN and CDR2 SVGIG come from the germline V gene (reference sequence). The CDR3 consists of 14 residues. The CDR3 DNA reads as TGTGCCTGGAGTCAGGGACAGCCGAATCAGCCCCAGCATTTT. Protein: CAWSQGQPNQPQHF.

The table lists this clonotype with many counts. The genes are TRBV7-3 and TRBJ1-4, with D possibly TRBD1 on 6 matching bases. Per the germline V gene, CDR1 is SGHTA and CDR2 is FQGTGA. Deletions cut 5 bases from V and 5 bases from J, with 18 bases between. The CDR3 is 16 amino acids. The CDR3 DNA follows: TGTGCCAGCAGCCACCAGTCCGGGACACTGAATGAAAAACTGTTTTTT. Its translation is CASSHQSGTLNEKLFF.

There are many counts of this clonotype. The V gene is TRBV12-3 or TRBV12-4, the J gene TRBJ2-7; 9 bases fit TRBD1. The CDR3 has 13 amino acids. V shed 5 bases, J shed 3 bases, and the junction held 2 bases outside the gene matches. The CDR3 DNA is TGTGCCAGCAGTGGGACAGGGCACTACGAGCAGTACTTC. It is translated as CASSGTGHYEQYF.

This clonotype was observed a handful of times. V is TRBV20-1 and J is TRBJ2-7, with D possibly being TRBD1 (6 bases). Deletions cut 6 bases from V and 5 bases from J, with 20 bases between. This CDR3 spans 14 amino acids. Germline lookup yields CDR1 DFQATT and CDR2 SNEGSKA (reference sequence). CDR3 amino acids: CSAHVGRGRNEQYF. The CDR3 DNA follows: TGCAGTGCCCATGTCGGCAGGGGCCGGAACGAGCAGTACTTC.

This clonotype was counted at least ten times. V and J are TRBV5-1 and TRBJ2-7, with TRBD1 matching over 10 bases. Germline V gene lookup returns CDR1 SGHRS and CDR2 YFSETQ. The CDR3 extends over 14 amino acids. With V trimmed by 2 bases and J by 3 bases, 2 bases remained unmatched. The CDR3 here is CASSLGQGGYEQYF. CDR3 coding DNA: TGCGCCAGCAGCTTAGGACAGGGGGGCTACGAGCAGTACTTC.

This clonotype came up a few times. The gene calls are TRBV30 and TRBJ1-3; no clear D gene. The V end lost 4 bases, the J end lost 0 bases, and 4 bases lay between the germline ends. The CDR3 runs to 12 residues. The germline V gene has CDR1 GTSNPN and CDR2 SVGIG (reference sequence). The CDR3 sequence is CAWTVSGNTIYF. Written as DNA, the CDR3 is TGTGCCTGGACAGTCTCTGGAAACACCATATATTTT.

The chain combines TRBV9 with TRBJ1-6; 8 bases agree with TRBD1. The germline CDR1 and CDR2 sequences are SGDLS and YYNGEE. This CDR3 spans 14 amino acids. CDR3 in amino acids: CATDRAFNNSPLHF. CDR3 nucleotides: TGTGCGACGGACAGGGCATTCAATAATTCACCCCTCCACTTT. The whole variable domain, filled in from reference TRBV9 and TRBJ1-6, reads DSGVTQTPKHLITATGQRVTLRCSPRSGDLSVYWYQQSLDQGLQFLIQYYNGEERAKGNILERFSAQQFPDLHSELNLSSLELGDSALYFCATDRAFNNSPLHFGNGTRLTVT.

This chain joins TRBV5-4 and TRBJ2-7, with 10 bases fitting TRBD1. From germline, CDR1 is SGHNT and CDR2 YYREEE (reference sequence). The CDR3 is 14 amino acids. V shed 4 bases and J 3 bases; nucleotides not matched to a gene: 4. The CDR3 DNA reads as TGTGCCAGCAGCCCCGACAGGGGGCTCTACGAGCAGTACTTC. Its translation is CASSPDRGLYEQYF.

This clonotype appeared many times. The chain has TRBV4-3 and TRBJ2-2; D remains unclear. Per the germline V gene, CDR1 is LGHNA and CDR2 is YSLEER. The CDR3 is 16 amino acids. V lost 3 bases, J lost 0 bases, and 11 bases lay in between. The CDR3 bases are TGCGCCAGCAGCCATGTGCGGTTCGCGAACACCGGGGAGCTGTTTTTT. This gives the protein CASSHVRFANTGELFF.

The V gene is TRBV24-1, the J gene TRBJ1-5; D is unresolved. V dropped 1 base and J dropped 4 bases, with 7 bases sitting between them. CDR1 is KGHDR, CDR2 SFDVKD, per germline. This CDR3 is 14 amino acids long. The DNA for the CDR3 is TGTGCCACCAGTGATTTCGCAGCGAATCAGCCCCAGCATTTT. This translates into CATSDFAANQPQHF.

This clonotype has a handful of counts. The rearrangement joins TRBV11-2 to TRBJ2-3; D call uncertain. Germline CDR1 SGHAT, CDR2 FQNNGV. V was clipped by 1 base and J by 14 bases, with 10 bases between them. The CDR3 extends over 11 amino acids. CDR3 in DNA: TGTGCCAGCAGCTTAGGGGTGGTGCGGTATTTT. It yields the protein CASSLGVVRYF.

V is TRBV4-1 and J is TRBJ2-1, with 7 bases matching TRBD1. This CDR3 region has 16 residues. Germline CDR1 and CDR2: MGHRA and YSYEKL. V lost 3 bases and J lost 1; bases outside the gene matches: 6. The CDR3 loop reads CASSHATGVSYNEQFF. For the CDR3, the DNA is TGCGCCAGCAGCCACGCTACAGGGGTATCCTACAATGAGCAGTTCTTC.

This clonotype was seen ten or more times. J is TRBJ1-5 and V is TRBV29-1; D not certain. The CDR3 extends over 13 amino acids. V lost 5 bases and J lost 4, with 12 bases in between. Germline loops: CDR1 SQVTM, CDR2 ANQGSEA. The CDR3 DNA sequence: TGCAGCGTTCGGACGGCGAGGAATCAGCCCCAGCATTTT. Its protein is CSVRTARNQPQHF.

The chain has TRBV11-2 and TRBJ2-2; unclear D gene. V dropped 5 bases and J dropped 1 base, with 5 bases sitting between them. The CDR3 consists of 13 residues. Germline V lookup: CDR1 SGHAT, CDR2 FQNNGV. DNA for the CDR3: TGTGCCAGCAGCCACAAGAACACCGGGGAGCTGTTTTTT. It codes for CASSHKNTGELFF.

Ten or more counts support this clonotype. The V and J genes are TRBV7-6 and TRBJ2-3, with 9 bases lining up with TRBD1. This CDR3 is built from 16 residues. V was pared by 5 bases and J by 2 bases, with 8 bases of the junction left unmatched. Germline CDR1 reads SGHVS; CDR2 reads FNYEAQ. CDR3 bases: TGTGCCAGCAGCGCCACCGGGACAGGGTACACAGATACGCAGTATTTT. Amino acids: CASSATGTGYTDTQYF.

This clonotype was observed many times. In nucleotides, the CDR3 is TGCAGTGCTAGCCTTACTAGCGGGAGATCCGAGCAGTACTTC. Residues: CSASLTSGRSEQYF. The chain has TRBV20-1 and TRBJ2-7, with TRBD2 identical over 11 bases. Germline trimming cut 3 bases from V and 6 bases from J; bases unmatched to any gene: 7. Germline V gene data show CDR1 as DFQATT and CDR2 as SNEGSKA (reference sequence). CDR3 length: 14 residues.

In its sample, this clonotype was seen many times. The V and J genes are TRBV11-2 and TRBJ2-7, with 7 bases matching TRBD1. The germline V gene has CDR1 SGHAT and CDR2 FQNNGV. V was pared by 1 base and J by 8 bases, with 14 bases of the junction left unmatched. The CDR3 is 16 amino acids. CDR3 in amino acids: CASSLGPPTGLFQQYF. CDR3 nucleotide sequence: TGTGCCAGCAGCTTAGGGCCGCCGACAGGGTTATTCCAGCAGTACTTC.